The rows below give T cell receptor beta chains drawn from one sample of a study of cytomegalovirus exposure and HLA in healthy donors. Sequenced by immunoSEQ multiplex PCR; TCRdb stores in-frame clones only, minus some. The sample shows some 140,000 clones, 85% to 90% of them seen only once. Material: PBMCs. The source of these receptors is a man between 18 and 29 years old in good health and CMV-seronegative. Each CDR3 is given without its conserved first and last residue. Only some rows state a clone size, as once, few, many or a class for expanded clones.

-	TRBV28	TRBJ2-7	ASSSVLMYGEQY
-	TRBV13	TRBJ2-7	ASSVQGYEQY
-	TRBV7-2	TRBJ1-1	ASSLTRHSEAF
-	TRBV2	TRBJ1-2	ASGGDRGSGYT
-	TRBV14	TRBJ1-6	ASSQDRFPYNSPLH
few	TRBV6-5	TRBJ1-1	ASQKTRGDTEAF
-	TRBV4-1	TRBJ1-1	ASRRGASTEAF
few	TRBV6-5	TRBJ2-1	ASSRRDSRDNEQF
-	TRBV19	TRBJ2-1	ASNPGQGGGNEQF
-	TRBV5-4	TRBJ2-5	ASSPGTSSIQETQY
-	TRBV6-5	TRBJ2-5	ANLPRGKEY
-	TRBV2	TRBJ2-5	ASSVDRAGGTQY
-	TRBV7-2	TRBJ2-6	ASSLRQGAGANVLT
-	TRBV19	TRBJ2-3	ASSITSVRGSTDTQY
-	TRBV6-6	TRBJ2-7	ASKQTSGSLNEQY
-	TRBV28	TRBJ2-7	ASSPGVAVYEQY
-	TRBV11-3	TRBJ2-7	ASSSSSGTSSEQY
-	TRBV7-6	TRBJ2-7	ASSLGLAGTYEQY
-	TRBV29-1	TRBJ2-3	SVGDRGPWTQY
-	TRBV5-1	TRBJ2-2	ASSSQGDTGELF
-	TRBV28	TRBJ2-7	ASNAPGLASEQY
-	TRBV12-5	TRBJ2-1	ASGLVRQDRNNEQF
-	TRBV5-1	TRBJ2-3	ASSFNSLWGADTQY
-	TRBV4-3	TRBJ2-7	ASSQDKVAGGFSYEQY
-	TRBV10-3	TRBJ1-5	AISESSDRVSNQPQH
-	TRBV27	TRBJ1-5	ASSLYSINQPQH
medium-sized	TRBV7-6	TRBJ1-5	ASGTGGSIGNQPQH
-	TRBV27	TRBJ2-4	ASSLLAGGAKNIQY
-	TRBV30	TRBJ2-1	AWREVAGNYNEQF
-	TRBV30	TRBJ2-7	AWETGGNYEQY
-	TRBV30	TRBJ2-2	AWSGVGVTGELF
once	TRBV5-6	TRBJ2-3	ASSLIANTNTQY
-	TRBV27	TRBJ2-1	ASSLLSGRANEQF
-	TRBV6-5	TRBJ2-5	ASSSWTVQETQY
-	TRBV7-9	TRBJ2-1	ASSPGGSRYNEQF
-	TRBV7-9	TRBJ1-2	ASSRGRGNYGYT
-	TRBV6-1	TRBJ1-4	ASSVGGEDEKLF
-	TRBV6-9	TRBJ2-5	ASSYSDRGETQY
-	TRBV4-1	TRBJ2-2	ASSQANRVTGELF
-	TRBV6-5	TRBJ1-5	ASRGTERGNQPQH
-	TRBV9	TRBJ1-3	ASSPSGTGGNTIY